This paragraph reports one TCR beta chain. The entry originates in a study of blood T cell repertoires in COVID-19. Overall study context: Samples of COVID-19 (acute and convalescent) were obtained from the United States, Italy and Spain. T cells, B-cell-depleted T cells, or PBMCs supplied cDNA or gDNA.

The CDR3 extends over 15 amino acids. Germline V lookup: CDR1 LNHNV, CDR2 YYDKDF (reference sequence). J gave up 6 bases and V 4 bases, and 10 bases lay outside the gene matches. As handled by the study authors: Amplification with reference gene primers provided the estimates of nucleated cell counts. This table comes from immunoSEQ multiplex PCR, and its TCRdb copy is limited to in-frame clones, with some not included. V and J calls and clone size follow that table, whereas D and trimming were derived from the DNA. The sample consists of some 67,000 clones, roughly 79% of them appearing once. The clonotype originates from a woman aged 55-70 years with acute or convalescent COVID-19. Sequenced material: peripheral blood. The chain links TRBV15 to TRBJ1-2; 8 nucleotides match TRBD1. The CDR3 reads CATSKGQGSWDGYTF. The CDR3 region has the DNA TGTGCCACCAGCAAAGGACAGGGAAGTTGGGATGGCTACACCTTC.